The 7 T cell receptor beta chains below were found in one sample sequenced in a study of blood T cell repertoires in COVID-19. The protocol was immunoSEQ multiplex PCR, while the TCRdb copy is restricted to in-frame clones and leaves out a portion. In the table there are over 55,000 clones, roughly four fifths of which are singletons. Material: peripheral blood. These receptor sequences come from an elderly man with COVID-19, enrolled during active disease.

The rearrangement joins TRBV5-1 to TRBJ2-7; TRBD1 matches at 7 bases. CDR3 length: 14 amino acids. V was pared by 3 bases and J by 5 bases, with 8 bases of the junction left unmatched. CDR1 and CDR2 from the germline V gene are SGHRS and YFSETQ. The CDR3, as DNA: TGCGCCAGCAGCTCTCGACAGGGTGTGGACGAGCAGTACTTC. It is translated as CASSSRQGVDEQYF.

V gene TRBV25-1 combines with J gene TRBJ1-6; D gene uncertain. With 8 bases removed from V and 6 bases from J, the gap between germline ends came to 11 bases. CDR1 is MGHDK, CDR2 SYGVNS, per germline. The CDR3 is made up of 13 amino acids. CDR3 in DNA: TGTGCCAGCGGAGGACTGTTTAATTCACCCCTCCACTTT. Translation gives CASGGLFNSPLHF.

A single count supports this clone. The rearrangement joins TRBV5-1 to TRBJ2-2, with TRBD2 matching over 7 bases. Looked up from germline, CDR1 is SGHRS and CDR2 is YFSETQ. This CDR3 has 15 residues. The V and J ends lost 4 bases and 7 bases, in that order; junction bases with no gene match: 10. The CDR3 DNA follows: TGCGCCAGCAGCCCGACGGCGGGAGAGATCGGGGAGCTGTTTTTT. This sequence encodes CASSPTAGEIGELFF.

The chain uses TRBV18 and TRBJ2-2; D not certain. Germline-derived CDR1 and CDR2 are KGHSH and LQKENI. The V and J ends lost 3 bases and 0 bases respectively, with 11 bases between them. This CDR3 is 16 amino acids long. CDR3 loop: CASSPMPQTNTGELFF. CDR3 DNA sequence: TGTGCCAGCTCACCGATGCCACAGACGAACACCGGGGAGCTGTTTTTT.

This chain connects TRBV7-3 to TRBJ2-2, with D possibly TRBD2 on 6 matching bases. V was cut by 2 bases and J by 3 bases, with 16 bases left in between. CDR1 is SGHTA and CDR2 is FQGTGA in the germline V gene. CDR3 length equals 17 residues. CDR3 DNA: TGTGCCAGCAGCTTAGGAGGGACTTCAGGGTACACCGGGGAGCTGTTTTTT. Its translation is CASSLGGTSGYTGELFF.

CDR3 residues: CASSFSPSSGLSPLHF. The CDR3 DNA follows: TGTGCCAGCAGCTTTTCACCATCCTCTGGCCTCTCACCCCTCCACTTT. V and J are TRBV7-9 and TRBJ1-6, with D uncertain. The CDR3 is 16 residues long. V was clipped by 3 bases and J by 10 bases, with 19 bases between them. Germline CDR1 is SEHNR and CDR2 is FQNEAQ (reference sequence).

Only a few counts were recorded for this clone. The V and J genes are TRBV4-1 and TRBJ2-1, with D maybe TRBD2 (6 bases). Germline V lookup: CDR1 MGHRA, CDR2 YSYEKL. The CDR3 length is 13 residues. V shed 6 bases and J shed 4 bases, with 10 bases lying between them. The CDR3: CASRRDKYNEQFF. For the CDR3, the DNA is TGCGCCAGCAGGCGGGATAAATACAATGAGCAGTTCTTC.